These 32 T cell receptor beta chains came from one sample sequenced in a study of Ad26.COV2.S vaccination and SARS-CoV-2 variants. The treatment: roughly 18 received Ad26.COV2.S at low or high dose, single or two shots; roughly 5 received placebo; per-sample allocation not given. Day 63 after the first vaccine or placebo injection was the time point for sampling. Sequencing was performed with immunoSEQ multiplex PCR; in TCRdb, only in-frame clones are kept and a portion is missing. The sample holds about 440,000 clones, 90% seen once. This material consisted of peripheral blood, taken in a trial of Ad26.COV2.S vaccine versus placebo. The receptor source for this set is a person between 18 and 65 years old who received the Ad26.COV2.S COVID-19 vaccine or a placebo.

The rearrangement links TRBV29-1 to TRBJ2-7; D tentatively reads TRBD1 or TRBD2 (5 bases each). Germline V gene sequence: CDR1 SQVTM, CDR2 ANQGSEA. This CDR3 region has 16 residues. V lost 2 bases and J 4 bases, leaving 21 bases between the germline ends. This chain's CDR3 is CSVEWANQGGGYEQYF. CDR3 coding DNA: TGCAGCGTTGAATGGGCTAACCAGGGTGGGGGATACGAGCAGTACTTC.

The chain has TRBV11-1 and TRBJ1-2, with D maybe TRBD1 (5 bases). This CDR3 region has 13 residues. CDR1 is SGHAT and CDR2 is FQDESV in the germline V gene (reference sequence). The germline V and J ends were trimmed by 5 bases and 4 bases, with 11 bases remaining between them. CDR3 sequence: CASSTRDGYGYTF. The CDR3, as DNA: TGTGCCAGCAGCACACGGGACGGCTATGGCTACACCTTC.

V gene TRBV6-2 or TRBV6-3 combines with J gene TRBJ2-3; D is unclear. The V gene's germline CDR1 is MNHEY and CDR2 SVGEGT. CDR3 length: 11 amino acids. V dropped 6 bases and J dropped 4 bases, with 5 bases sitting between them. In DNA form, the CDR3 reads TGTGCCAGCAGCTTAGCAGATACGCAGTATTTT. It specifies CASSLADTQYF.

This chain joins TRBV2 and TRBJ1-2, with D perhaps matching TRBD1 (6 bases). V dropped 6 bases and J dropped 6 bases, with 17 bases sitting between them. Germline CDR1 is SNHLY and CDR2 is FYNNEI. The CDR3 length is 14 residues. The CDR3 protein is CASRNIQGSHGYTF. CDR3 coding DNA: TGTGCCAGCAGGAATATACAGGGATCGCATGGCTACACCTTC.

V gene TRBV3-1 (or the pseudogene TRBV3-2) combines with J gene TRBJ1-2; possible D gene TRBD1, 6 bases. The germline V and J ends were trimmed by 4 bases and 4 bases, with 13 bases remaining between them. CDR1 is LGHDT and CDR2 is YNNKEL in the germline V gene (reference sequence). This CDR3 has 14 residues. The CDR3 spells CASSPRTDFYGYTF. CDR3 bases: TGTGCCAGCAGCCCTAGGACAGACTTCTATGGCTACACCTTC.

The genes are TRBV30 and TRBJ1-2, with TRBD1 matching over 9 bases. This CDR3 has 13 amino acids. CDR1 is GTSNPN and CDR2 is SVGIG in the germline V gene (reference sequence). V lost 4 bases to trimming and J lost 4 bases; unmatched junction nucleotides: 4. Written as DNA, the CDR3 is TGTGCCTGGATACAGGGGGCTTTCTATGGCTACACCTTC. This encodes CAWIQGAFYGYTF.

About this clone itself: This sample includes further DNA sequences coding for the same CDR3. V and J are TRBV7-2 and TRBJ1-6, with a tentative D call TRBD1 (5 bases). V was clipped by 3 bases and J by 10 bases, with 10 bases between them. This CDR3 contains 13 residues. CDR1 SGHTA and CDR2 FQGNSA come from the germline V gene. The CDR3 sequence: CASSLERGSPLHF. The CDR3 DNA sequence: TGTGCCAGCAGCTTGGAGAGGGGATCACCCCTCCACTTT.

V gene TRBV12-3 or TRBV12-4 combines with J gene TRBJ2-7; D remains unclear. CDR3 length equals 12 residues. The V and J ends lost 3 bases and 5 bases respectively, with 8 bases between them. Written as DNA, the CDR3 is TGTGCCAGCAGTTTTAAACTTCACGAGCAGTACTTC. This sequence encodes CASSFKLHEQYF.

The CDR3 coding sequence is TGTGCCAGCAGCGAGGGACTGATCACAGATACGCAGTATTTT. It is translated as CASSEGLITDTQYF. The genes are TRBV9 and TRBJ2-3; possible D gene TRBD2, 6 bases. The CDR3 sequence is 14 residues long. Trimming took 3 bases from V and 2 from J, leaving 10 bases between them. Germline CDR1 SGDLS, CDR2 YYNGEE.

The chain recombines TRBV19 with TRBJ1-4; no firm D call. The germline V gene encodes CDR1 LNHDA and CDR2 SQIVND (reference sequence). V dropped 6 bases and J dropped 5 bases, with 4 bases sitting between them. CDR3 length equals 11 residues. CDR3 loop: CASSKNEKLFF. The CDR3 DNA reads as TGTGCCAGTAGCAAGAATGAAAAACTGTTTTTT.

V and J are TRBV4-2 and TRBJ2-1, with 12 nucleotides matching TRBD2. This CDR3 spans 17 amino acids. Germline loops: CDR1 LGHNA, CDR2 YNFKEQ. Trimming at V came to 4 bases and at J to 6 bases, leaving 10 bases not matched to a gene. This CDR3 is CASSRASGRAWGNEQFF. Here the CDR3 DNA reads TGTGCCAGCAGCCGGGCTAGCGGGAGGGCCTGGGGCAATGAGCAGTTCTTC.

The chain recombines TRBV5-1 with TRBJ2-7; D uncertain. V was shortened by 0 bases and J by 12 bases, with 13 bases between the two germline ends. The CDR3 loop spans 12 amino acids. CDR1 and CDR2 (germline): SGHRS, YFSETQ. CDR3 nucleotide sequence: TGCGCCAGCAGCTTGGATAGGCTAGTACTGTACTTC. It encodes CASSLDRLVLYF.

CDR3 amino acids: CASVNVATNEKLFF. Written as DNA, the CDR3 is TGTGCCAGCGTAAACGTTGCAACTAATGAAAAACTGTTTTTT. The rearrangement joins TRBV5-8 to TRBJ1-4, with no clear D. The V end was cut by 7 bases, the J end by 0 bases, with 10 bases between. Germline V gene sequence: CDR1 SGHTS, CDR2 YDEGEE. The CDR3 runs 14 residues.

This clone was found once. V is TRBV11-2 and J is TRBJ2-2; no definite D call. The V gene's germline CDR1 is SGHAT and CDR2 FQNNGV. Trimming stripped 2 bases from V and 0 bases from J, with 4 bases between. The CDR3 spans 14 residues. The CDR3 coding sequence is TGTGCCAGCAGCTTACGGGCGAACACCGGGGAGCTGTTTTTT. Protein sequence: CASSLRANTGELFF.

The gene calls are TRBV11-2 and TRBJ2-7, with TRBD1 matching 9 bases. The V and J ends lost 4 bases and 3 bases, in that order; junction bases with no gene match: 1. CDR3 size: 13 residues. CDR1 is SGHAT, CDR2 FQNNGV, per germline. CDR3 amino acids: CASSSGQGYEQYF. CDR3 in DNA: TGTGCCAGCAGCTCGGGACAGGGCTACGAGCAGTACTTC. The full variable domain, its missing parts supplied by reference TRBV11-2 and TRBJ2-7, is EAGVAQSPRYKIIEKRQSVAFWCNPISGHATLYWYQQILGQGPKLLIQFQNNGVVDDSQLPKDRFSAERLKGVDSTLKIQPAKLEDSAVYLCASSSGQGYEQYFGPGTRLTVT.

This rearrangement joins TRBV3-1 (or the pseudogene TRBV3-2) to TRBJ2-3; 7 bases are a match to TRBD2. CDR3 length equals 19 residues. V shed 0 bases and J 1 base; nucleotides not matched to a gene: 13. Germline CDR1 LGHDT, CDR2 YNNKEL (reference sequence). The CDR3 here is CASSQDPGRSGTRTDTQYF. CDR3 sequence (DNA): TGTGCCAGCAGCCAAGATCCCGGTCGGAGCGGGACTCGCACAGATACGCAGTATTTT.

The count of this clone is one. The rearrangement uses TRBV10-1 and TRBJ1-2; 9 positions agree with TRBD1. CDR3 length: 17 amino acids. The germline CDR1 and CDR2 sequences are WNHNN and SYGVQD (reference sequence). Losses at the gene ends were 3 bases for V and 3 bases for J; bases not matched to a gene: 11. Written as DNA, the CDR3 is TGCGCCAGCAGTGACCACGATCGGGACAGGGAATACTATGGCTACACCTTC. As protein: CASSDHDRDREYYGYTF.

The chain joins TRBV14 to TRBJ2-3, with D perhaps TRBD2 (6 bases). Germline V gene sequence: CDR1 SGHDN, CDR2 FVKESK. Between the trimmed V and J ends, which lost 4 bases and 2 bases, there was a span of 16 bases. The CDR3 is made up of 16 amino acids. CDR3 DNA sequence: TGTGCCAGCAGCCCCAGGGACTCGCTACTCACAGATACGCAGTATTTT. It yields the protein CASSPRDSLLTDTQYF.

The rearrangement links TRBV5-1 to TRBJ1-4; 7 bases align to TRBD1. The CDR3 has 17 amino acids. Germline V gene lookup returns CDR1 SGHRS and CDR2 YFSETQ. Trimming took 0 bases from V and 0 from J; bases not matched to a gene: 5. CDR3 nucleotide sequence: TGCGCCAGCAGCTTGGAGGGGGCGGTTGCAACTAATGAAAAACTGTTTTTT. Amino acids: CASSLEGAVATNEKLFF.

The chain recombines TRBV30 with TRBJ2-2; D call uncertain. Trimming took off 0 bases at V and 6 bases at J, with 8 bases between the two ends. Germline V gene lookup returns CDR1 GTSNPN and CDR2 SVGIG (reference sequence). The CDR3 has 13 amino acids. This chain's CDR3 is CAWSVLVSGELFF. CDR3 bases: TGTGCCTGGAGTGTGTTAGTTTCCGGGGAGCTGTTTTTT.

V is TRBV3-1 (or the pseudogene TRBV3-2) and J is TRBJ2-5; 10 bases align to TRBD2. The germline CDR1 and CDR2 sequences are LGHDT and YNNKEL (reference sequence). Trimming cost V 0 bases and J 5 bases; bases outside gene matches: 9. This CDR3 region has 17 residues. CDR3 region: CASSQDSLAGVGETQYF. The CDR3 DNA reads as TGTGCCAGCAGCCAAGATAGTCTAGCGGGAGTAGGGGAGACCCAGTACTTC.

CDR3: CASSLERAYEQYF. In nucleotides, the CDR3 is TGTGCCAGCAGCTTAGAGCGGGCCTACGAGCAGTACTTC. The chain links TRBV7-2 to TRBJ2-7, with D perhaps matching TRBD2 (6 bases). The V gene's germline CDR1 is SGHTA and CDR2 FQGNSA. This CDR3 contains 13 residues. V was trimmed by 1 base and J by 2 bases, leaving 6 bases between them.

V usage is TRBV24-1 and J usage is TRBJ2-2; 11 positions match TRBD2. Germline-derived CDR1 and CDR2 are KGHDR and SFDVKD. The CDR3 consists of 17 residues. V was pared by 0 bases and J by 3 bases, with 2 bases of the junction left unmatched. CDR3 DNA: TGTGCCACCAGTGATTTGCCTAGCGGGAGGCACACCGGGGAGCTGTTTTTT. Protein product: CATSDLPSGRHTGELFF.

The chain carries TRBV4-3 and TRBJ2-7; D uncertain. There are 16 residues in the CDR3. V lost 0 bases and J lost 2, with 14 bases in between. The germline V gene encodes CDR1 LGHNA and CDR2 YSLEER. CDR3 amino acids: CASSQDLLDGTYEQYF. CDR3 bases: TGCGCCAGCAGCCAAGATCTTCTGGACGGTACCTACGAGCAGTACTTC.

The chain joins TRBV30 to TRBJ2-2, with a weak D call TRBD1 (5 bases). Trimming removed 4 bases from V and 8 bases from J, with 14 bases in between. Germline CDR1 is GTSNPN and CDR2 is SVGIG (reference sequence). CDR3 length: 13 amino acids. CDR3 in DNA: TGTGCCTGGAAGCCCCACACAGGAGGGGAGCTGTTTTTT. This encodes CAWKPHTGGELFF.

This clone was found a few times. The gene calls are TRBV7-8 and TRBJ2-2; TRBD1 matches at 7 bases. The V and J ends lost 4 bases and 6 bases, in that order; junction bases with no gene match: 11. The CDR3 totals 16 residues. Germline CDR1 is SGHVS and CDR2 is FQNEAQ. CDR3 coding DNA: TGTGCCAGCAGCTCTAACAGGGGCAAAGTCGCCGGGGAGCTGTTTTTT. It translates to CASSSNRGKVAGELFF.

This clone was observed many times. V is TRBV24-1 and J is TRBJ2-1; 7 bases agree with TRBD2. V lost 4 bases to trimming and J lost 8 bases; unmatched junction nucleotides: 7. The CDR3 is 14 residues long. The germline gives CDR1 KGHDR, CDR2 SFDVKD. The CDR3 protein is CATSESGGRDEQFF. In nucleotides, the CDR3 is TGTGCCACCAGTGAGTCGGGAGGTCGCGATGAGCAGTTCTTC.

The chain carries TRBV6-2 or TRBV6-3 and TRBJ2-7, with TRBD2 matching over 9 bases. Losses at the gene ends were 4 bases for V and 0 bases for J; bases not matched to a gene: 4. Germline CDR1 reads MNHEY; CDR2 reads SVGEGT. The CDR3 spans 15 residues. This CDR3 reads CASSSPTSGSYEQYF. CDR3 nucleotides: TGTGCCAGCAGTTCCCCGACTAGCGGCTCCTACGAGCAGTACTTC.

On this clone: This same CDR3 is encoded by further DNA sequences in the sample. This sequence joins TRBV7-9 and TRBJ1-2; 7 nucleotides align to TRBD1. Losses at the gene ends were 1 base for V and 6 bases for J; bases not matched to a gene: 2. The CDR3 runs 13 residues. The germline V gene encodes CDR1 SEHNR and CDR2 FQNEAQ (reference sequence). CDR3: CASSLGQGHGYTF. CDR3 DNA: TGTGCCAGCAGCTTAGGACAGGGCCATGGCTACACCTTC. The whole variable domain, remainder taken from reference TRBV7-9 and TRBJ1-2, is DTGVSQNPRHKITKRGQNVTFRCDPISEHNRLYWYRQTLGQGPEFLTYFQNEAQLEKSRLLSDRFSAERPKGSFSTLEIQRTEQGDSAMYLCASSLGQGHGYTFGSGTRLTVV.

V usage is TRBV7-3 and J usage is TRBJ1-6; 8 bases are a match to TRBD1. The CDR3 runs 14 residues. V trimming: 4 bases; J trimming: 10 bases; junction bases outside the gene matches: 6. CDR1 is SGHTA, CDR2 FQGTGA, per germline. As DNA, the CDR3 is TGTGCCAGCAGCTCAGGGGGCGCGGGGTCACCCCTCCACTTT. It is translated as CASSSGGAGSPLHF.

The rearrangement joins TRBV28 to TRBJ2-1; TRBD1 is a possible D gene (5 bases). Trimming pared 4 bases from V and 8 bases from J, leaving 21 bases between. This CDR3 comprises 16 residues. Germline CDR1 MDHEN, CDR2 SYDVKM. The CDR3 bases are TGTGCCAGCAGTTCACTCATCCAATCAGGGTACGATGAGCAGTTCTTC. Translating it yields CASSSLIQSGYDEQFF.

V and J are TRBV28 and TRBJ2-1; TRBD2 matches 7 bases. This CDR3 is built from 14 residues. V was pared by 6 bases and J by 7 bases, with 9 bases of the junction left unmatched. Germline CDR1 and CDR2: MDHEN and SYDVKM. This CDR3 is CASRRDYPGNEQFF. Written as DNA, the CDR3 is TGTGCCAGCAGGAGGGACTACCCTGGGAATGAGCAGTTCTTC.